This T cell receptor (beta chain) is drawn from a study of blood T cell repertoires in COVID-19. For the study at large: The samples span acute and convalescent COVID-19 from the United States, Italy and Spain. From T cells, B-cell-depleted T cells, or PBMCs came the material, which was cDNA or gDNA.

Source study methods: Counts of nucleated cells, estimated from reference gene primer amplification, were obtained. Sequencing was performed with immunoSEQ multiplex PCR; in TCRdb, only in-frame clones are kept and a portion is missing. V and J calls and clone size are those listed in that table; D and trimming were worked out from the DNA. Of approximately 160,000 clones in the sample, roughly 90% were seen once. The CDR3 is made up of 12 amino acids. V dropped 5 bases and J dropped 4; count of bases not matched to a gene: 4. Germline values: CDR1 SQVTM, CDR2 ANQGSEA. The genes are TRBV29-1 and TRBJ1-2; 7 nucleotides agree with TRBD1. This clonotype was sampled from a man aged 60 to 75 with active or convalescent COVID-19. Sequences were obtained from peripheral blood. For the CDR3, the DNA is TGCAGCGTTCTGACAGGGTTCTATGGCTACACCTTC. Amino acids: CSVLTGFYGYTF.